These 2 T cell receptor beta chains originate from one sample sequenced in a study of control samples from healthy donors and cancer patients. TCRdb's table, derived via immunoSEQ multiplex PCR, lists solely in-frame clones and lacks some. The sample lists some 120,000 clones, 80% to 90% seen once, with about 1% in the top ten. The sample comprised PBMCs. These receptors came from a woman between 45 and 60 years old with colorectal cancer.

The CDR3 region has the DNA TGTGCCAGCAGCGGCAGGACTAGCGGTTCCAATGAGCAGTTCTTC. Protein product: CASSGRTSGSNEQFF. The genes are TRBV7-8 and TRBJ2-1, with 10 bases identical to TRBD2. V was pared by 5 bases and J by 6 bases, with 7 bases of the junction left unmatched. The CDR3 has 15 amino acids. Germline V gene lookup returns CDR1 SGHVS and CDR2 FQNEAQ. The full variable domain, with the rest looked up from reference TRBV7-8 and TRBJ2-1, is GAGVSQSPRYKVAKRGQDVALRCDPISGHVSLFWYQQALGQGPEFLTYFQNEAQLDKSGLPSDRFFAERPEGSVSTLKIQRTQQEDSAVYLCASSGRTSGSNEQFFGPGTRLTVL.

The chain carries TRBV27 and TRBJ1-4, with 8 bases lining up with TRBD1. Germline loops: CDR1 MNHEY, CDR2 SMNVEV (reference sequence). CDR3 length equals 18 residues. V shed 6 bases and J 2 bases; nucleotides not matched to a gene: 14. CDR3 DNA: TGTGCCAGCAGCCGGACAGGGTGGATAGTGGGTACTAATGAAAAACTGTTTTTT. This encodes CASSRTGWIVGTNEKLFF.